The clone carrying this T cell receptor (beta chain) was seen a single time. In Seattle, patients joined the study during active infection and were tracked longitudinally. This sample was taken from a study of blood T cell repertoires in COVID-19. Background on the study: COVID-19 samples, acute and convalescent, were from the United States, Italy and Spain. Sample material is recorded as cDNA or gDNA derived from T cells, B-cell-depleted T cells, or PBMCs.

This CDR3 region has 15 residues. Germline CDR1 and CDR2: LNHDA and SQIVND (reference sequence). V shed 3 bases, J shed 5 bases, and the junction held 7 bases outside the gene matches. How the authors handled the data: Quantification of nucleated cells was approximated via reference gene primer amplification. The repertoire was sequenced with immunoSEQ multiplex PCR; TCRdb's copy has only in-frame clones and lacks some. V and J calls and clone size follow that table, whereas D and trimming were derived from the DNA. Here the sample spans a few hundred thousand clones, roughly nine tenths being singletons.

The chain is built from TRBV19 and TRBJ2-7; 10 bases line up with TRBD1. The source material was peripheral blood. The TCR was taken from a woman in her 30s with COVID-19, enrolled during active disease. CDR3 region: CASSMPGQGYHEQYF. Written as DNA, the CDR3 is TGTGCCAGTAGTATGCCGGGACAGGGGTACCACGAGCAGTACTTC.